A selection of T cell receptor beta chains follows, all from one sample in a study of blood T cell repertoires in COVID-19. Here immunoSEQ multiplex PCR was the method, and the copy in TCRdb shows in-frame clones only, minus some. This repertoire shows about 440,000 clones, approximately 90% found once; its top ten account for about 4.5%. The sample consisted of peripheral blood. All receptors come from a woman aged 25 to 39 with acute or convalescent COVID-19. The conserved cysteine and the conserved F or W are not part of the CDR3 here. A row's size may be missing; if present it is once, few, many or a size class.

CDR3aa: ASSQGVTEAF; v_gene: TRBV3-1/TRBV3-2; abundance: .; j_gene: TRBJ1-1
CDR3aa: ASRQQGAFNSPLH; v_gene: TRBV6-5; abundance: .; j_gene: TRBJ1-6
CDR3aa: ASSVASGPYNEQF; v_gene: TRBV9; abundance: .; j_gene: TRBJ2-1
CDR3aa: ASSLVSAGKLNTEAF; v_gene: TRBV7-8; abundance: .; j_gene: TRBJ1-1
CDR3aa: ASSRDWATGELF; v_gene: TRBV27; abundance: .; j_gene: TRBJ2-2
CDR3aa: ASSEGLAGGRTQETQY; v_gene: TRBV2; abundance: .; j_gene: TRBJ2-5
CDR3aa: ASSPGTANPYEQY; v_gene: TRBV18; abundance: .; j_gene: TRBJ2-7
CDR3aa: ATGQGWNTGELF; v_gene: TRBV24-1; abundance: .; j_gene: TRBJ2-2
CDR3aa: ASSLGGTDGYT; v_gene: TRBV5-1; abundance: .; j_gene: TRBJ1-2
CDR3aa: ASSIGLAGGRDTQY; v_gene: TRBV19; abundance: .; j_gene: TRBJ2-3
CDR3aa: ASRRDSGANVLT; v_gene: TRBV2; abundance: .; j_gene: TRBJ2-6
CDR3aa: ATGRGETQY; v_gene: TRBV24-1; abundance: .; j_gene: TRBJ2-5
CDR3aa: AISESKRADTQY; v_gene: TRBV10-3; abundance: .; j_gene: TRBJ2-3
CDR3aa: ASSQDFAGGSYEQY; v_gene: TRBV3-1/TRBV3-2; abundance: .; j_gene: TRBJ2-7
CDR3aa: ASSLGRATYEQY; v_gene: TRBV5-1; abundance: .; j_gene: TRBJ2-7
CDR3aa: ASSQGSTVDTQY; v_gene: TRBV3-1/TRBV3-2; abundance: .; j_gene: TRBJ2-3
CDR3aa: ASSFPGLAGDYEQY; v_gene: TRBV7-8; abundance: .; j_gene: TRBJ2-7
CDR3aa: ASSLLGGGTEAF; v_gene: TRBV28; abundance: .; j_gene: TRBJ1-1
CDR3aa: ASSHWGGQETQY; v_gene: TRBV9; abundance: .; j_gene: TRBJ2-5
CDR3aa: ASSLYGGYSNQPQH; v_gene: TRBV28; abundance: .; j_gene: TRBJ1-5
CDR3aa: ASSESGGLTDTQY; v_gene: TRBV6-1; abundance: .; j_gene: TRBJ2-3
CDR3aa: ASSSSRQGGYEQY; v_gene: TRBV28; abundance: .; j_gene: TRBJ2-7
CDR3aa: ASTERTLSEAF; v_gene: TRBV2; abundance: .; j_gene: TRBJ1-1
CDR3aa: ATAQRGGNEQF; v_gene: TRBV6-6; abundance: .; j_gene: TRBJ2-1
CDR3aa: ASSQIVLAGGLEQY; v_gene: TRBV4-1; abundance: .; j_gene: TRBJ2-7
CDR3aa: ASSIIFAGTDDYGYT; v_gene: TRBV19; abundance: .; j_gene: TRBJ1-2
CDR3aa: ASSPRQGGYEQY; v_gene: TRBV3-1/TRBV3-2; abundance: few; j_gene: TRBJ2-7
CDR3aa: ASSLDISGDRYGYT; v_gene: TRBV5-1; abundance: .; j_gene: TRBJ1-2
CDR3aa: ASSLVAGGPTVKETQY; v_gene: TRBV7-6; abundance: few; j_gene: TRBJ2-5
CDR3aa: ASSLGGNTGELF; v_gene: TRBV7-2; abundance: .; j_gene: TRBJ2-2
CDR3aa: ASSRGQSSGNTIY; v_gene: TRBV6-5; abundance: .; j_gene: TRBJ1-3
CDR3aa: ASSRSGEDTQY; v_gene: TRBV6-5; abundance: .; j_gene: TRBJ2-3
CDR3aa: ASSLRGHGTEAF; v_gene: TRBV5-1; abundance: .; j_gene: TRBJ1-1
CDR3aa: ASSHDRGNGYT; v_gene: TRBV12-3/TRBV12-4; abundance: .; j_gene: TRBJ1-2
CDR3aa: SASVAGNTEAF; v_gene: TRBV20-1; abundance: .; j_gene: TRBJ1-1
CDR3aa: ASSIIGVGNTEAF; v_gene: TRBV19; abundance: .; j_gene: TRBJ1-1
CDR3aa: ASSPMGRLYEQY; v_gene: TRBV3-1/TRBV3-2; abundance: .; j_gene: TRBJ2-7
CDR3aa: ASSIGVAETQY; v_gene: TRBV19; abundance: .; j_gene: TRBJ2-5
CDR3aa: ASSQEARGWRGYGYT; v_gene: TRBV4-1; abundance: .; j_gene: TRBJ1-2
CDR3aa: AVKRGELLQETQY; v_gene: TRBV5-8; abundance: .; j_gene: TRBJ2-5
CDR3aa: ASSPRTGYEQY; v_gene: TRBV27; abundance: .; j_gene: TRBJ2-7
CDR3aa: ASSEDRDGTVYT; v_gene: TRBV2; abundance: .; j_gene: TRBJ1-2
CDR3aa: ASSPRGGRVAQY; v_gene: TRBV7-2; abundance: .; j_gene: TRBJ2-5
CDR3aa: ASSPDRNQPQH; v_gene: TRBV18; abundance: .; j_gene: TRBJ1-5
CDR3aa: ASSLRTRVSYNEQF; v_gene: TRBV27; abundance: .; j_gene: TRBJ2-1
CDR3aa: ASSPRLEETQY; v_gene: TRBV18; abundance: .; j_gene: TRBJ2-5
CDR3aa: ASTNRAGVEVNSPLH; v_gene: TRBV2; abundance: .; j_gene: TRBJ1-6
CDR3aa: ASSEGGRNSPLH; v_gene: TRBV6-1; abundance: .; j_gene: TRBJ1-6